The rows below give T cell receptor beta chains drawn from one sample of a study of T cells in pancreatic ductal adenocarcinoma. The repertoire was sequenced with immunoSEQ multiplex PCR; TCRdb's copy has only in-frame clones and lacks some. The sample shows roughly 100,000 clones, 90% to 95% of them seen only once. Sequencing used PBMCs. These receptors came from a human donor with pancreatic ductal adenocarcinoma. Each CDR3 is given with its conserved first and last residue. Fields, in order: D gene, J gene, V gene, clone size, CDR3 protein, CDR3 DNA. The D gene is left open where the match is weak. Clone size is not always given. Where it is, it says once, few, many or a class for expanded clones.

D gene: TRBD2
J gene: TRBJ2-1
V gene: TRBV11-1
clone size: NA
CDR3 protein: CASSLVGLAGYNEQFF
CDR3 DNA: TGTGCCAGCAGCTTAGTCGGACTAGCGGGATACAATGAGCAGTTCTTC

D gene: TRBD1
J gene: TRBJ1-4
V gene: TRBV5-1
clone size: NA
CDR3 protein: CASRYTTGTDGGKLFF
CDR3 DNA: TGCGCCAGCAGATATACTACCGGGACAGATGGAGGAAAACTGTTTTTT

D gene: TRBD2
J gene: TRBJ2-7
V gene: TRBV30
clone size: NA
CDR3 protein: CAWSGTSGFYEQYF
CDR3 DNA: TGTGCCTGGAGCGGGACTAGCGGGTTCTACGAGCAGTACTTC

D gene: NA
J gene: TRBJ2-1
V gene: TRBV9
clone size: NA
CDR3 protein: CASSPQGGTVYNEQFF
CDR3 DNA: TGTGCCAGCAGCCCTCAAGGCGGGACGGTCTACAATGAGCAGTTCTTC

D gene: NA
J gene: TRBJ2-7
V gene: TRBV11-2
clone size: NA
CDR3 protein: CASSSTFGGTDDSEQYF
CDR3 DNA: TGTGCCAGCAGCTCCACCTTTGGCGGCACCGACGACTCCGAGCAGTACTTC

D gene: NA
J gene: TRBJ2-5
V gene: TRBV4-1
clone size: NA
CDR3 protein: CASSQDQGLGETQYF
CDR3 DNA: TGCGCCAGCAGCCAAGATCAGGGTTTGGGAGAGACCCAGTACTTC

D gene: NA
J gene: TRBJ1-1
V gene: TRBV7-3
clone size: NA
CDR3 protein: CASSSLWNTEAFF
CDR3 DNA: TGTGCCAGCAGCTCCCTGTGGAACACTGAAGCTTTCTTT

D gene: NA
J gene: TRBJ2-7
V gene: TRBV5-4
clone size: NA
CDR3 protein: CASSLAEDFSYEQYF
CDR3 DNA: TGTGCCAGCAGCTTGGCAGAGGACTTCTCCTACGAGCAGTACTTC

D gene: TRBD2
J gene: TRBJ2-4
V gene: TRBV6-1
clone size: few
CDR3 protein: CASSELAGAANIQYF
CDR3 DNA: TGTGCCAGCAGTGAACTAGCGGGAGCTGCGAACATTCAGTACTTC

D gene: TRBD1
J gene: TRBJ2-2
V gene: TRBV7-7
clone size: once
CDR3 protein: CASSRLHPSGGWENTGELFF
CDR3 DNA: TGTGCCAGCAGCCGCCTTCATCCTTCAGGGGGATGGGAGAACACCGGGGAGCTGTTTTTT

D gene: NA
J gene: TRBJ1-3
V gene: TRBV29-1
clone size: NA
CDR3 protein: CSVEGAGNTIYF
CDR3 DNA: TGCAGCGTTGAGGGGGCAGGAAACACCATATATTTT

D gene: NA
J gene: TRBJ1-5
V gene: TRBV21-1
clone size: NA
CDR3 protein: CASSGAGTEGNQPQHF
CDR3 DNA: TGTGCCAGCAGCGGGGCCGGGACAGAAGGCAATCAGCCCCAGCATTTT

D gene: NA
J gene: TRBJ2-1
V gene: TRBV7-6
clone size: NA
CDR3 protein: CASSKRTVSAYNEQFF
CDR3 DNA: TGTGCCAGCAGCAAGAGGACAGTGTCCGCCTACAATGAGCAGTTCTTC

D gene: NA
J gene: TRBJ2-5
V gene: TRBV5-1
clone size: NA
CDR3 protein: CASSLGQQKETQYF
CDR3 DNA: TGCGCCAGCAGCTTGGGACAGCAGAAAGAGACCCAGTACTTC

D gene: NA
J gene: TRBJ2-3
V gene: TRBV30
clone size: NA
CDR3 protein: CAWSAQAHTDTQYF
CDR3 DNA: TGTGCCTGGAGTGCGCAGGCACACACAGATACGCAGTATTTT

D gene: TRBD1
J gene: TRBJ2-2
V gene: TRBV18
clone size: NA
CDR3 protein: CASSPRQGVNTGELFF
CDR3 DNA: TGTGCCAGCTCACCGAGACAGGGTGTAAACACCGGGGAGCTGTTTTTT

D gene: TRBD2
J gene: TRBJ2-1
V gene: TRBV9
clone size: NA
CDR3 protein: CASSVGRAGVYNEQFF
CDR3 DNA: TGTGCCAGCAGCGTAGGACGAGCGGGAGTCTACAATGAGCAGTTCTTC

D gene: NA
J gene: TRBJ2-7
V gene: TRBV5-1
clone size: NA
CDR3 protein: CASSLEASVSYEQYF
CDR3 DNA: TGCGCCAGCAGCTTGGAGGCTAGCGTCTCTTACGAGCAGTACTTC

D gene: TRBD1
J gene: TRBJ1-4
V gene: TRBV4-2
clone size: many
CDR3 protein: CASSQVKLGGQGREKLFF
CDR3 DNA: TGTGCCAGCAGCCAAGTAAAGTTGGGAGGACAGGGACGTGAAAAACTGTTTTTT

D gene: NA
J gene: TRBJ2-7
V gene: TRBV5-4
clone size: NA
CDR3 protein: CASKGESGNSYEQYF
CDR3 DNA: TGTGCCAGCAAGGGAGAGTCTGGGAATTCCTACGAGCAGTACTTC

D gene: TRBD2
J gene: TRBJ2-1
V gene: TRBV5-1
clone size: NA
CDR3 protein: CASSLAGTSGNYNEQFF
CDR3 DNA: TGCGCCAGCAGCTTGGCTGGGACTAGCGGCAACTACAATGAGCAGTTCTTC

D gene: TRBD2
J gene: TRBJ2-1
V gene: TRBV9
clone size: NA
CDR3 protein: CASSVAKRTRSPDEQFF
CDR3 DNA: TGTGCCAGCAGCGTAGCAAAGAGGACTAGGTCTCCGGATGAGCAGTTCTTC

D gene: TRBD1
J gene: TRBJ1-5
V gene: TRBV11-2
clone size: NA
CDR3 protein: CASSLQGGQPQHF
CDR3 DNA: TGTGCCAGCAGCCTACAGGGGGGACAGCCCCAGCATTTT

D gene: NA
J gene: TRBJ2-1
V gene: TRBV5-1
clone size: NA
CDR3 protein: CASSLGGLANEQFF
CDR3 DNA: TGCGCCAGCAGCTTGGGGGGCCTAGCGAATGAGCAGTTCTTC

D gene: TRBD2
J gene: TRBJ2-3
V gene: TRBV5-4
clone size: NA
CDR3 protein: CASSPNSLAGGADTQYF
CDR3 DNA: TGTGCCAGCAGCCCCAATAGCCTAGCGGGAGGCGCAGATACGCAGTATTTT

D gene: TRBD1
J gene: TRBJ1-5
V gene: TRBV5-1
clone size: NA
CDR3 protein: CASSLNDRVRNQPQHF
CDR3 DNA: TGCGCCAGCAGCTTAAACGACAGGGTGCGCAATCAGCCCCAGCATTTT

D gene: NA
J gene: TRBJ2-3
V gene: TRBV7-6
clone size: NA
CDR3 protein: CASSLARGTDTQYF
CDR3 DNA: TGTGCCAGCAGCTTAGCGAGGGGCACAGATACGCAGTATTTT

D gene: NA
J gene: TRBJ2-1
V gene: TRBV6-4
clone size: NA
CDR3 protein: CASSPYATVATYNEQFF
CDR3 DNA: TGTGCCAGCAGTCCCTACGCCACGGTAGCGACCTACAATGAGCAGTTCTTC

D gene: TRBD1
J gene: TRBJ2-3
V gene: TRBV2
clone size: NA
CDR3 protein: CASSERTGLTDTQYF
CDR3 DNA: TGTGCCAGCAGTGAAAGGACAGGACTCACAGATACGCAGTATTTT

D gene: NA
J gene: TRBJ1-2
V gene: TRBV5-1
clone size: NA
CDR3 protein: CASSLVGSIPPSGGYTF
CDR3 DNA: TGCGCCAGCAGCCTCGTCGGGAGTATTCCGCCCTCCGGAGGCTACACCTTC

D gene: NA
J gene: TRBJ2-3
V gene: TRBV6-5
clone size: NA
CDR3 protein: CASSLEAADTQYF
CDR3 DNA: TGTGCCAGCAGCCTAGAAGCCGCAGATACGCAGTATTTT

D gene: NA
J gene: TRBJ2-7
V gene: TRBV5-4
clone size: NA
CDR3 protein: CASSSPTRTNEQYF
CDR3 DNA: TGTGCCAGCAGCTCCCCGACAAGGACAAACGAGCAGTACTTC

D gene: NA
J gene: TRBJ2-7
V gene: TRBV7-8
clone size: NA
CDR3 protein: CASSPDRLVYEQYF
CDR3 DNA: TGTGCCAGCAGCCCCGACAGATTAGTATACGAGCAGTACTTC

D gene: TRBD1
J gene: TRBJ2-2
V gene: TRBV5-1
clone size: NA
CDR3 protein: CASSLVARTGGDGGELFF
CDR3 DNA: TGCGCCAGCAGCTTGGTCGCCCGGACAGGGGGCGATGGCGGGGAGCTGTTTTTT

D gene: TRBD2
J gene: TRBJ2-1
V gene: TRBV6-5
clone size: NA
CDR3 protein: CASRGASGGYNEQFF
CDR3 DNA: TGTGCCAGCAGAGGCGCTAGCGGGGGGTACAATGAGCAGTTCTTC

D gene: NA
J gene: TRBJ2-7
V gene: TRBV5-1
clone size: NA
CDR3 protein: CASSLGTMSSYEQYF
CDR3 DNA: TGCGCCAGCAGCTTGGGCACGATGAGCTCCTACGAGCAGTACTTC

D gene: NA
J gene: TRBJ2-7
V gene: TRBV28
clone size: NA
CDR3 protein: CASSLTGYNSYEQYF
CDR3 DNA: TGTGCCAGCAGTTTGACAGGCTATAACTCCTACGAGCAGTACTTC